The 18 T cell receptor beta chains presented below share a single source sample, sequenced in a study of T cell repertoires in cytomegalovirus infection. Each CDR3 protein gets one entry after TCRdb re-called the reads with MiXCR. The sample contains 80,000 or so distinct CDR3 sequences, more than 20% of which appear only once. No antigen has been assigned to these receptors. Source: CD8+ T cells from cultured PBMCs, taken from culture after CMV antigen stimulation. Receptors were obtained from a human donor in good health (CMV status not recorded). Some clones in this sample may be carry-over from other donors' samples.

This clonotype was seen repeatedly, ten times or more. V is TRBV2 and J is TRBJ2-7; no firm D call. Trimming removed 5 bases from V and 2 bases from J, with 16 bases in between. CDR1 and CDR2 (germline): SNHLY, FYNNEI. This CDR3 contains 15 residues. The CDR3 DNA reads TGTGCCAGCAGTTCTGCCGCTTCTGCCACCTACGAGCAGTACTTC. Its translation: CASSSAASATYEQYF.

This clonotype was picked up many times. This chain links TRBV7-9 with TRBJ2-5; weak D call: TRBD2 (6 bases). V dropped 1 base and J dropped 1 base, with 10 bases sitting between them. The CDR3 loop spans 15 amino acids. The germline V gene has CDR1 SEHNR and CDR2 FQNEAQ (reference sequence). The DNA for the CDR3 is TGTGCCAGCAGCTTAGGGCGGGGAATCCAAGAGACCCAGTACTTC. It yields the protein CASSLGRGIQETQYF.

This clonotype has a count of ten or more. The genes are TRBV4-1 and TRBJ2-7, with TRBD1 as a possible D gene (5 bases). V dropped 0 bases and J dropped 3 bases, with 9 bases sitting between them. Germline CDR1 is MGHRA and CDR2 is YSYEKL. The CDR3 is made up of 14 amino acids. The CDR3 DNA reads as TGCGCCAGCAGCCAAGACAGGGAAATCTACGAGCAGTACTTC. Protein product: CASSQDREIYEQYF.

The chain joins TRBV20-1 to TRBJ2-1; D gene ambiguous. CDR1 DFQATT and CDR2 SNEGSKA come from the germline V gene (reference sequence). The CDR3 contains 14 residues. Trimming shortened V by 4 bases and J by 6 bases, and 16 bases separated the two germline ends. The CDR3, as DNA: TGCAGTGCTAACTCCCGTCTAGACGGCAATGAGCAGTTCTTC. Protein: CSANSRLDGNEQFF.

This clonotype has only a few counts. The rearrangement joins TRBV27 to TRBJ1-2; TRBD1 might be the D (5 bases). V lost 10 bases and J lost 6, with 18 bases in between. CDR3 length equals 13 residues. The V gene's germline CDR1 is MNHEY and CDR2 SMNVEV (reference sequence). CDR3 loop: CATDTGKFHGYTF. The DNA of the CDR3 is TGTGCCACGGACACGGGGAAGTTTCATGGCTACACCTTC.

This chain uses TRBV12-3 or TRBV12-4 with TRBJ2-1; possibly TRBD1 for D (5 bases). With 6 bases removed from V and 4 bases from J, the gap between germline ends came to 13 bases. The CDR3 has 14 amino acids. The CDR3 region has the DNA TGTGCCAGCAGCCCCGTTAAGGGGTACAATGAGCAGTTCTTC. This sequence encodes CASSPVKGYNEQFF.

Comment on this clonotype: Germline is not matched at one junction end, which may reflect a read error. CDR3: CASSLAQRSYTF. CDR3 in DNA: TGTGCCAGCAGCTTAGCTCAGAGGAGCTACACCTTC. The chain employs TRBV5-3 and TRBJ1-2; D is undetermined. TRBV5-3 is given ORF status, its function remaining uncertain. The CDR3 consists of 12 residues.

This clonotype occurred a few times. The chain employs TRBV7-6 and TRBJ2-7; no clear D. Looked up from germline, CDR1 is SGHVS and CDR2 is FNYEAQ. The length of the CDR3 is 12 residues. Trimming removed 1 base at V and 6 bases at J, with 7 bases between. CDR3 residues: CASSLVSAEQYF. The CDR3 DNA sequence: TGTGCCAGCAGCTTAGTTTCGGCCGAGCAGTACTTC.

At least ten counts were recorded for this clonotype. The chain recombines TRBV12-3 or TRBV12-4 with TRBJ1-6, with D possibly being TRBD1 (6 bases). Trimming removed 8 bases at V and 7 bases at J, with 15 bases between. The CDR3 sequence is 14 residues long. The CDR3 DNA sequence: TGTGCCAGCCAGCCTGGACAGAGAAATTCACCCCTCCACTTT. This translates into CASQPGQRNSPLHF.

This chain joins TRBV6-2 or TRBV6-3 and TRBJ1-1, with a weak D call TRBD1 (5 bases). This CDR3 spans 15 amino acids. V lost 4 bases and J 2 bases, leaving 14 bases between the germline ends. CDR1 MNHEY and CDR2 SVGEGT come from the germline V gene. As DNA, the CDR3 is TGTGCCAGCAGTTCTACCATGGGGGATAACACTGAAGCTTTCTTT. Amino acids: CASSSTMGDNTEAFF.

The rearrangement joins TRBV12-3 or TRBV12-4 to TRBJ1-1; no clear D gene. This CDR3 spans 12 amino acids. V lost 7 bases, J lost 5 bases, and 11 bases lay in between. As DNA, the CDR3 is TGTGCCAGCATCCAGAGCCCAACTGAAGCTTTCTTT. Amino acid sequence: CASIQSPTEAFF.

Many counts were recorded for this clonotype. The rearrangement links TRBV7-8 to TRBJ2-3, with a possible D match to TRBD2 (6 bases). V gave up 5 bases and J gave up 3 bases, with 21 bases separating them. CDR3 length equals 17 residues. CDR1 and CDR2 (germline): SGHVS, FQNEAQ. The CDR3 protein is CASSPREFGGETDTQYF. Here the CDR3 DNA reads TGTGCCAGCAGCCCCCGGGAGTTTGGGGGTGAAACAGATACGCAGTATTTT.

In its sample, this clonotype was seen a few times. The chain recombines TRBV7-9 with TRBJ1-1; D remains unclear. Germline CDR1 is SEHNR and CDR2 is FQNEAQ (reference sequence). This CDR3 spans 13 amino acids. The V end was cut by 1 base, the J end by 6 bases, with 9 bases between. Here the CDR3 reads CASSLVVAPEAFF. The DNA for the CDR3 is TGTGCCAGCAGCTTAGTCGTTGCCCCTGAAGCTTTCTTT.

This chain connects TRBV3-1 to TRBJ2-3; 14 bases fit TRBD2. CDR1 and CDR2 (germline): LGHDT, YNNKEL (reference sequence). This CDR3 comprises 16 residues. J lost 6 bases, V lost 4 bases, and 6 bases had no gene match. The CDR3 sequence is CASSPQTSGGADTQYF. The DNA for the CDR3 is TGTGCCAGCAGCCCTCAGACTAGCGGGGGGGCTGATACGCAGTATTTT.

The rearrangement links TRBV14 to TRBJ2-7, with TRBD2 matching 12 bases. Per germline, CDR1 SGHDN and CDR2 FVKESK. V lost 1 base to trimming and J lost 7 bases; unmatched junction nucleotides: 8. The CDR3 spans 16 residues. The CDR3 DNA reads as TGTGCCAGCAGCCAAGCGCTAGCGGGAGGGCCGGTAGAGCAGTACTTC. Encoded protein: CASSQALAGGPVEQYF.

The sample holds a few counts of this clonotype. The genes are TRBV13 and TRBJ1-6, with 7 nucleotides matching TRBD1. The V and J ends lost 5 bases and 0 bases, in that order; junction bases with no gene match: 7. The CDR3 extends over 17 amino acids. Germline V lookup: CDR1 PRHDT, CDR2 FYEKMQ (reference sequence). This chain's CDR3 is CASSIRGQSSYNSPLHF. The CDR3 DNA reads TGTGCCAGCAGCATAAGGGGACAGAGCTCCTATAATTCACCCCTCCACTTT.

The CDR3 bases are TGTGCCAGCAGCTATGCTCCGGCGGGGGGACCTACCGACGAGCAGTACTTC. It is translated as CASSYAPAGGPTDEQYF. This sequence joins TRBV7-9 and TRBJ2-7; 8 bases fit TRBD2. This CDR3 is built from 17 residues. The V and J ends lost 4 bases and 5 bases, in that order; junction bases with no gene match: 16. From germline, CDR1 is SEHNR and CDR2 FQNEAQ (reference sequence).

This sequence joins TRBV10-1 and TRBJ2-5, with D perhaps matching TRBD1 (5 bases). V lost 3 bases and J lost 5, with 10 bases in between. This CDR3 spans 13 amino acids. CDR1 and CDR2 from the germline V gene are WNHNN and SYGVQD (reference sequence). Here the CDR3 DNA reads TGCGCCAGCAGTGATCCAGGGCGGGAGACCCAGTACTTC. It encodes CASSDPGRETQYF.